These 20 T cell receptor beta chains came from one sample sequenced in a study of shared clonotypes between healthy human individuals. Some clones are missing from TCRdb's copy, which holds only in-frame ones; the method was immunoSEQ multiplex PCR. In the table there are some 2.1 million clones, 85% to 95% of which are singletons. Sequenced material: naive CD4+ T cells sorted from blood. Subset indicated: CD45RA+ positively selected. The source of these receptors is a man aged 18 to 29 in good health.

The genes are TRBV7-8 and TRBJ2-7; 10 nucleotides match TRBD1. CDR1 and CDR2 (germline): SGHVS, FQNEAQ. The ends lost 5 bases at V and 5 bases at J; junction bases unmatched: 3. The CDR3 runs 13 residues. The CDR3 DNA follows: TGTGCCAGCAGCCAGGACAGGGGGAACGAGCAGTACTTC. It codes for CASSQDRGNEQYF.

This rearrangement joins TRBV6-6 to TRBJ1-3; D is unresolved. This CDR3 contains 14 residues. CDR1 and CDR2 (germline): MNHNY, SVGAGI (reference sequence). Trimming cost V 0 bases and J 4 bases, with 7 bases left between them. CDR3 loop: CASSYSIAGNTIYF. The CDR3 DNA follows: TGTGCCAGCAGTTACTCTATTGCCGGAAACACCATATATTTT.

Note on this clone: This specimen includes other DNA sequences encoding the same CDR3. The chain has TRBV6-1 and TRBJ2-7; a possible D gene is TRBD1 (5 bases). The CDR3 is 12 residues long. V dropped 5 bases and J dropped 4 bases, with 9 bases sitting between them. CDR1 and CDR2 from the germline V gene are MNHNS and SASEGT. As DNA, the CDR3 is TGTGCCAGCAGTTCCCAGGGTTACGAGCAGTACTTC. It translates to CASSSQGYEQYF.

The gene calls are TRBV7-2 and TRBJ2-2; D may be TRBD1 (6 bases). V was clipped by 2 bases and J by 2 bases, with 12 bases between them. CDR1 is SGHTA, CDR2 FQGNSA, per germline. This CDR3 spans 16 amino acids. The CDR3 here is CASSLWGLGNTGELFF. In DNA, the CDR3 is TGTGCCAGCAGCTTATGGGGGCTGGGAAACACCGGGGAGCTGTTTTTT.

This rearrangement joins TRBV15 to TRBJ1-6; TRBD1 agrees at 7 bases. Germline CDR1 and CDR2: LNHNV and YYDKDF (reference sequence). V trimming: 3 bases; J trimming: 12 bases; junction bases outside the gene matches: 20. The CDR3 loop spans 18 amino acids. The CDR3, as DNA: TGTGCCACCAGCAGCCACCTCCCGTTAGGGGGCCCGTTCCAACCCCTCCACTTT. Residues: CATSSHLPLGGPFQPLHF.

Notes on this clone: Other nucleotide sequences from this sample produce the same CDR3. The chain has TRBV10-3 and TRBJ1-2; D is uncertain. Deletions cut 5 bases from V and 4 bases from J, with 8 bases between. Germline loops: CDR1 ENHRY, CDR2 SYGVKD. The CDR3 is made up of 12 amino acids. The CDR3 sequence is CAISTGPYGYTF. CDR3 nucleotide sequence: TGTGCCATCAGTACCGGGCCCTATGGCTACACCTTC.

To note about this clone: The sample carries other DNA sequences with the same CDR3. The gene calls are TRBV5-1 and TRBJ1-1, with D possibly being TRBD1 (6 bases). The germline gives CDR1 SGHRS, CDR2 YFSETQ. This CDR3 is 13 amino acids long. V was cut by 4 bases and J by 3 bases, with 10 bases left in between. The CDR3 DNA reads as TGCGCCAGCAGCCTAAGGGGGGACACTGAAGCTTTCTTT. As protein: CASSLRGDTEAFF.

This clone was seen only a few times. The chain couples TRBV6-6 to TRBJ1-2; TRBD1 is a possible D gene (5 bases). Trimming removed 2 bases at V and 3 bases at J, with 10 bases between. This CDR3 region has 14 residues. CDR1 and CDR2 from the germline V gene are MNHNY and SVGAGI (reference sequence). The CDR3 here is CASSYEGRDYGYTF. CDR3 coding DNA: TGTGCCAGCAGTTACGAGGGGAGGGACTATGGCTACACCTTC.

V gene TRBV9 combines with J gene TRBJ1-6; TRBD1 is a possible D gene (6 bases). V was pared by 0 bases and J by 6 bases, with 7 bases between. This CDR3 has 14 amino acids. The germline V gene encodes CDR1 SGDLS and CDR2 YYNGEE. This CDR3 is CASSVEQGNSPLHF. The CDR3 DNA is TGTGCCAGCAGCGTAGAACAGGGTAATTCACCCCTCCACTTT. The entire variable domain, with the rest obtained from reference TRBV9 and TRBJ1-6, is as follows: DSGVTQTPKHLITATGQRVTLRCSPRSGDLSVYWYQQSLDQGLQFLIQYYNGEERAKGNILERFSAQQFPDLHSELNLSSLELGDSALYFCASSVEQGNSPLHFGNGTRLTVT.

The DNA of the CDR3 is TGTGCCTGGAACCGGGACACTGAAGCTTTCTTT. As protein: CAWNRDTEAFF. The gene calls are TRBV30 and TRBJ1-1; D is ambiguous. Trimming shortened V by 4 bases and J by 3 bases, and 6 bases separated the two germline ends. Germline V lookup: CDR1 GTSNPN, CDR2 SVGIG (reference sequence). The CDR3 loop spans 11 amino acids.

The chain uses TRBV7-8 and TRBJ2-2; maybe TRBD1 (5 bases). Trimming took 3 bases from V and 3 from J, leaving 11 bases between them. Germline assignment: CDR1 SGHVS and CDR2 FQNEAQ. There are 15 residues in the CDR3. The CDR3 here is CASSFQDTHTGELFF. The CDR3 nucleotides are TGTGCCAGCAGCTTCCAGGACACACACACCGGGGAGCTGTTTTTT.

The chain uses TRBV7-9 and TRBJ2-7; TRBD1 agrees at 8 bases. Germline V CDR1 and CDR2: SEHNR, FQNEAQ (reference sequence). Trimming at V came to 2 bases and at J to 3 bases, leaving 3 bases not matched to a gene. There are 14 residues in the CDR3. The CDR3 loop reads CASSLSGQGYEQYF. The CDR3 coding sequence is TGTGCCAGCAGCTTATCCGGACAGGGCTACGAGCAGTACTTC.

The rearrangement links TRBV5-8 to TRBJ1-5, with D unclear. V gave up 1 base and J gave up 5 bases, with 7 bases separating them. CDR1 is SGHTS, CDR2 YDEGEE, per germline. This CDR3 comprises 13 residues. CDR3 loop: CASSLNLYQPQHF. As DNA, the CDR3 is TGTGCCAGCAGCTTGAATCTATATCAGCCCCAGCATTTT.

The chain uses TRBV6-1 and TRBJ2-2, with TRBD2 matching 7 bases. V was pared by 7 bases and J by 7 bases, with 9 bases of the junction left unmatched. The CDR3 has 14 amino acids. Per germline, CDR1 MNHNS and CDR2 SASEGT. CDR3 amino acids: CASNPAGILGELFF. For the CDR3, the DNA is TGTGCCAGCAATCCAGCGGGAATCCTCGGGGAGCTGTTTTTT.

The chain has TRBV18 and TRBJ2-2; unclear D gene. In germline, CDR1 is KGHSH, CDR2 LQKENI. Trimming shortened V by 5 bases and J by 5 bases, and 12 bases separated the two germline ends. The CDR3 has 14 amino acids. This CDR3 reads CASSFDSLTGELFF. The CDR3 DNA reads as TGTGCCAGCTCATTTGATTCCTTGACCGGGGAGCTGTTTTTT.

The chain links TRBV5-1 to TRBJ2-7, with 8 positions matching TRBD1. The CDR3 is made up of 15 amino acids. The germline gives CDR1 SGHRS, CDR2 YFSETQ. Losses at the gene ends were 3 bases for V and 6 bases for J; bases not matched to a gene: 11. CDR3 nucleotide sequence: TGCGCCAGCAGCTCTCAGGGACAGGAATACTTCGAGCAGTACTTC. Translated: CASSSQGQEYFEQYF.

CDR3 coding DNA: TGTGCCAGTAGCCCCCCTATGGTAGATACGCAGTATTTT. Its translation is CASSPPMVDTQYF. V and J are TRBV19 and TRBJ2-3; D ambiguous. The V gene's germline CDR1 is LNHDA and CDR2 SQIVND (reference sequence). This CDR3 contains 13 residues. Trimming took 6 bases from V and 5 from J, leaving 12 bases between them.

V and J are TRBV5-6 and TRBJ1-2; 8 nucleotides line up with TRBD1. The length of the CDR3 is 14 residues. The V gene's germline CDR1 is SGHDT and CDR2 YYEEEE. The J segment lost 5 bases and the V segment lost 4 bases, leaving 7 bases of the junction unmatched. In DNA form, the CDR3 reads TGTGCCAGCAGCATCGGGACAGGACAATATGGCTACACCTTC. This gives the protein CASSIGTGQYGYTF.

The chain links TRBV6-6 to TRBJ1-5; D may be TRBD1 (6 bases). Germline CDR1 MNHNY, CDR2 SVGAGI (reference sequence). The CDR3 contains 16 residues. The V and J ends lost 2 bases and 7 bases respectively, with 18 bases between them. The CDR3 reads CASSYLQGGGDQPQHF. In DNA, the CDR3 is TGTGCCAGCAGTTACCTACAGGGAGGGGGGGACCAGCCCCAGCATTTT.

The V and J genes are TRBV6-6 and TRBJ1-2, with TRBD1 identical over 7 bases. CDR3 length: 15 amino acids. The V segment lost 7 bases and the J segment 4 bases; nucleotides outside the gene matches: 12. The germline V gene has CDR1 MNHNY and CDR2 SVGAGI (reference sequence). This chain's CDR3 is CASTKGAEGVYGYTF. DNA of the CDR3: TGTGCCAGCACTAAGGGGGCAGAGGGAGTCTATGGCTACACCTTC.